Below, 16 T cell receptor beta chains from the same sample are listed, as sequenced in a study of T-cell reconstitution after alpha-beta-depleted transplantation in children. Researchers prepared the TCRbeta library using unique molecular identifiers, the study reports. TCRdb re-derived calls from the PCR reads in MiXCR, one entry per CDR3 protein. The table lists about 540,000 distinct CDR3 sequences, 15% to 20% of them singletons, with 3% to 3.5% in the top ten. This material consisted of PBMCs from the stem cell graft donor, taken from the stem cell graft. The receptors here all came from a human donor who donated a stem cell graft to a child with acute lymphoblastic leukemia.

The chain combines TRBV7-6 with TRBJ2-5; TRBD1 is a possible D gene (6 bases). V lost 2 bases and J 5 bases, leaving 12 bases between the germline ends. Germline V lookup: CDR1 SGHVS, CDR2 FNYEAQ. This CDR3 spans 14 amino acids. DNA for the CDR3: TGTGCCAGCAGCTTATTCCAGGGGATGGAGACCCAGTACTTC. Its translation: CASSLFQGMETQYF.

The CDR3: CASSQGQGVSNEQFF. CDR3 nucleotides: TGCGCCAGCAGCCAAGGACAGGGCGTATCCAATGAGCAGTTCTTC. The V and J genes are TRBV4-1 and TRBJ2-1; TRBD1 aligns across 7 bases. The trim removed 1 base at V and 6 bases at J, leaving 6 bases unmatched. The CDR3 contains 15 residues. Germline V gives CDR1 MGHRA, CDR2 YSYEKL.

In the case of this clonotype: Germline and junction disagree at one end, which may indicate a read error. The genes are TRBV2 and TRBJ2-7; D is unclear. The CDR3 sequence is 15 residues long. From germline, CDR1 is SNHLY and CDR2 FYNNEI. The CDR3 is CAGSEGRNLSYEQYF. The CDR3 DNA follows: TGTGCCGGCAGTGAAGGACGGAACCTCTCCTACGAGCAGTACTTC.

This clonotype was seen ten or more times. The rearrangement links TRBV12-3 or TRBV12-4 to TRBJ1-1, with D possibly TRBD1 on 6 matching bases. Trimming left V 6 bases short and J 12 bases short, with 14 bases between. The CDR3 contains 11 residues. As DNA, the CDR3 is TGTGCCAGCAGCCAACAGGGATTACCTTTCTTT. Its protein is CASSQQGLPFF.

This chain joins TRBV6-5 and TRBJ2-7; the D gene is possibly TRBD1 (5 bases). Germline CDR1 reads MNHEY; CDR2 reads SVGAGI. Trimming took off 4 bases at V and 1 base at J, with 14 bases between the two ends. The CDR3 is 15 residues long. CDR3 DNA sequence: TGTGCCAGCAGTTCACAGGTAGTAGGGTCCTACGAGCAGTACTTC. Translating it yields CASSSQVVGSYEQYF.

This clonotype was found a few times. The CDR3 loop is CSARDPTDTQYF. In DNA form, the CDR3 reads TGCAGTGCTAGAGACCCCACAGATACGCAGTATTTT. This rearrangement joins TRBV20-1 to TRBJ2-3; D remains unclear. The ends were cut back, 0 bases at V and 2 bases at J, with 3 bases in the middle. Germline lookup yields CDR1 DFQATT and CDR2 SNEGSKA (reference sequence). This CDR3 is built from 12 residues.

The table lists this clonotype with a few counts. The rearrangement links TRBV6-2 or TRBV6-3 to TRBJ1-1, with D tentatively TRBD1 (6 bases). The germline CDR1 and CDR2 sequences are MNHEY and SVGEGT. There are 16 residues in the CDR3. Trimming stripped 0 bases from V and 3 bases from J, with 14 bases between. The CDR3 here is CASSYSRRGQDTEAFF. CDR3 DNA: TGTGCCAGCAGTTACTCGAGACGGGGGCAGGACACTGAAGCTTTCTTT.

The chain recombines TRBV30 with TRBJ1-2; D remains ambiguous. CDR3 length equals 13 residues. Germline lookup yields CDR1 GTSNPN and CDR2 SVGIG (reference sequence). The V end lost 4 bases, the J end lost 8 bases, and 17 bases lay between the germline ends. The CDR3 loop is CAWTILGSSGYTF. The CDR3 DNA reads TGTGCCTGGACAATTCTGGGGTCGTCGGGCTACACCTTC.

This clonotype has just a few counts. The chain uses TRBV5-6 and TRBJ2-1, with D perhaps given as TRBD1 or TRBD2 (5 bases each). In germline, CDR1 is SGHDT, CDR2 YYEEEE. This CDR3 contains 16 residues. V lost 6 bases and J lost 3, with 19 bases in between. The CDR3 sequence is CASTLFPGTDYNEQFF. Here the CDR3 DNA reads TGTGCCAGCACCCTCTTCCCCGGGACGGACTACAATGAGCAGTTCTTC.

This clonotype turned up a few times. V and J are TRBV7-6 and TRBJ1-1, with 7 bases identical to TRBD1. This CDR3 is 17 amino acids long. Germline V CDR1 and CDR2: SGHVS, FNYEAQ. J was trimmed by 0 bases and V by 3 bases; bases with no gene match: 10. The DNA of the CDR3 is TGTGCCAGCAGCTTCGGGAAACTACAGGGGATGAACACTGAAGCTTTCTTT. It specifies CASSFGKLQGMNTEAFF. Combining the CDR3 with reference TRBV7-6 and TRBJ1-1 gives the whole variable domain GAGVSQSPRYKVTKRGQDVALRCDPISGHVSLYWYRQALGQGPEFLTYFNYEAQQDKSGLPNDRFSAERPEGSISTLTIQRTEQRDSAMYRCASSFGKLQGMNTEAFFGQGTRLTVV.

In this sample, this clonotype turned up a few times. V and J are TRBV2 and TRBJ2-1; 8 bases are a match to TRBD2. The CDR3 runs 15 residues. Per the germline V gene, CDR1 is SNHLY and CDR2 is FYNNEI. Trimming took 6 bases from V and 5 from J; bases not matched to a gene: 9. CDR3 sequence reads: CASRGYAGGDNEQFF. The CDR3 coding sequence is TGTGCCAGCAGAGGCTACGCGGGGGGCGACAATGAGCAGTTCTTC.

The chain is built from TRBV5-6 and TRBJ2-5; 12 bases align to TRBD2. V gave up 3 bases and J gave up 3 bases; unmatched junction bases: 6. Germline V lookup: CDR1 SGHDT, CDR2 YYEEEE. The CDR3 is made up of 16 amino acids. The CDR3 loop is CASSYTRTSGKETQYF. CDR3 nucleotides: TGTGCCAGCAGCTATACCCGGACTAGCGGGAAAGAGACCCAGTACTTC.

This clonotype occurred a few times. CDR3 DNA: TGTGCCAGCAGCCCCCGACTAGCGGGAGGCGCCCAAGAGACCCAGTACTTC. Encoded protein: CASSPRLAGGAQETQYF. The V and J genes are TRBV3-1 and TRBJ2-5; TRBD2 aligns across 13 bases. Per germline, CDR1 LGHDT and CDR2 YNNKEL (reference sequence). The CDR3 length is 17 residues. The trim removed 4 bases at V and 1 base at J, leaving 6 bases unmatched.

This clonotype was picked up a small number of times. The gene calls are TRBV7-9 and TRBJ2-1, with TRBD2 identical over 8 bases. The J segment lost 4 bases and the V segment lost 6 bases, leaving 8 bases of the junction unmatched. Germline loops: CDR1 SEHNR, CDR2 FQNEAQ (reference sequence). This CDR3 contains 15 residues. The CDR3 DNA reads TGTGCCAGCAGAGCGGGAGATGCCCCGTACAATGAGCAGTTCTTC. Its protein is CASRAGDAPYNEQFF.

The rearrangement uses TRBV6-2 or TRBV6-3 and TRBJ2-6, with 10 bases matching TRBD2. V gave up 5 bases and J gave up 0 bases; unmatched junction bases: 7. The germline V gene has CDR1 MNHEY and CDR2 SVGEGT. This CDR3 has 18 residues. In nucleotides, the CDR3 is TGTGCCAGCAGTAGCGGGAGGGCCCCTCTCTCTGGGGCCAACGTCCTGACTTTC. Protein: CASSSGRAPLSGANVLTF.

This clonotype has a handful of counts. In nucleotides, the CDR3 is TGTGCCAGCAGCCCGAAGGGACAGCACCTGGACGAGCAGTACTTC. Its translation is CASSPKGQHLDEQYF. This chain joins TRBV5-4 and TRBJ2-7, with 7 bases fitting TRBD1. CDR3 size: 15 residues. The V and J ends lost 4 bases and 5 bases, in that order; junction bases with no gene match: 12. CDR1 and CDR2 from the germline V gene are SGHNT and YYREEE (reference sequence).